A selection of T cell receptor beta chains follows, all from one sample in a study of T cells in tuberculosis. Assay: immunoSEQ multiplex PCR; the TCRdb copy retains only in-frame clones and omits some. This table holds 35,000 to 45,000 clones, around 94% found once. Specimen: PBMCs. The source is a donor between 10 and 35 years old with latent tuberculosis or without tuberculosis infection. Some clones in this sample may be carry-over from other donors' samples. Each CDR3 is given with its conserved first and last residue. Each record gives: clone size, D gene, J gene, V gene, CDR3 length, CDR3 protein, CDR3 DNA. D genes are given only for firm matches. Clone size, where shown, is once, few, many, or a class for clones that have expanded.

clone_size: -; d_call: TRBD1; j_call: TRBJ2-3; v_call: TRBV19; cdr3_length: 12; cdr3_aa: CASSMRGPAQYF; cdr3_nt: TGTGCCAGTAGTATGAGGGGGCCGGCGCAGTATTTT
clone_size: -; d_call: TRBD2; j_call: TRBJ2-1; v_call: TRBV11-1; cdr3_length: 16; cdr3_aa: CASSRVLAGVKNEQFF; cdr3_nt: TGTGCCAGCAGCCGAGTACTAGCGGGAGTAAAGAATGAGCAGTTCTTC
clone_size: -; d_call: TRBD2; j_call: TRBJ2-5; v_call: TRBV7-2; cdr3_length: 16; cdr3_aa: CASSLFLAGVSETQYF; cdr3_nt: TGTGCCAGCAGCTTATTTTTAGCGGGAGTTTCTGAGACCCAGTACTTC
clone_size: -; d_call: -; j_call: TRBJ2-1; v_call: TRBV19; cdr3_length: 16; cdr3_aa: CASSIDAASTYNEQFF; cdr3_nt: TGTGCCAGTAGTATAGATGCAGCGTCGACCTACAATGAGCAGTTCTTC
clone_size: once; d_call: TRBD1; j_call: TRBJ2-1; v_call: TRBV28; cdr3_length: 15; cdr3_aa: CASSISRTGPNEQFF; cdr3_nt: TGTGCCAGCAGTATATCCCGGACAGGGCCAAATGAGCAGTTCTTC
clone_size: once; d_call: TRBD2; j_call: TRBJ2-3; v_call: TRBV30; cdr3_length: 15; cdr3_aa: CAWSITAGMVDTQYF; cdr3_nt: TGTGCCTGGAGCATAACAGCGGGAATGGTAGATACGCAGTATTTT
clone_size: -; d_call: TRBD2; j_call: TRBJ2-7; v_call: TRBV27; cdr3_length: 14; cdr3_aa: CASSFGTSGYEQYF; cdr3_nt: TGTGCCAGCAGTTTTGGGACTAGTGGCTACGAGCAGTACTTC
clone_size: -; d_call: -; j_call: TRBJ1-1; v_call: TRBV4-1; cdr3_length: 16; cdr3_aa: CASSLSWGSANTEAFF; cdr3_nt: TGCGCCAGCAGCCTAAGTTGGGGCAGCGCGAACACTGAAGCTTTCTTT
clone_size: -; d_call: TRBD1; j_call: TRBJ1-2; v_call: TRBV29-1; cdr3_length: 12; cdr3_aa: CSVADRLYGYTF; cdr3_nt: TGCAGCGTTGCGGACAGGCTCTATGGCTACACCTTC
clone_size: -; d_call: TRBD2; j_call: TRBJ2-1; v_call: TRBV28; cdr3_length: 12; cdr3_aa: CASSRLAGEQFF; cdr3_nt: TGTGCCAGCAGCAGACTAGCGGGAGAGCAGTTCTTC
clone_size: -; d_call: -; j_call: TRBJ2-2; v_call: TRBV29-1; cdr3_length: 14; cdr3_aa: CSVIRDTHTGELFF; cdr3_nt: TGCAGCGTTATCCGGGACACCCACACCGGGGAGCTGTTTTTT
clone_size: -; d_call: TRBD1; j_call: TRBJ1-2; v_call: TRBV6-6; cdr3_length: 14; cdr3_aa: CASRRQRGHDGYTF; cdr3_nt: TGTGCCAGCAGAAGGCAAAGGGGGCACGATGGCTACACCTTC
clone_size: -; d_call: TRBD2; j_call: TRBJ2-7; v_call: TRBV11-2; cdr3_length: 17; cdr3_aa: CASSLVTGGPISYEQYF; cdr3_nt: TGTGCCAGCAGCTTAGTGACGGGAGGGCCCATCTCCTACGAGCAGTACTTC
clone_size: few; d_call: TRBD1; j_call: TRBJ2-4; v_call: TRBV15; cdr3_length: 16; cdr3_aa: CATSRDLGGQGATQYF; cdr3_nt: TGTGCCACCAGCAGAGATTTAGGAGGACAGGGGGCGACTCAGTACTTC
clone_size: -; d_call: TRBD1; j_call: TRBJ2-7; v_call: TRBV5-5; cdr3_length: 14; cdr3_aa: CASSLGDSSYEQYF; cdr3_nt: TGTGCCAGCAGCTTGGGGGACAGCTCCTACGAGCAGTACTTC
clone_size: -; d_call: -; j_call: TRBJ2-7; v_call: TRBV5-1; cdr3_length: 15; cdr3_aa: CASSPGLRAQYEQYF; cdr3_nt: TGCGCCAGCAGCCCCGGACTACGAGCTCAATACGAGCAGTACTTC
clone_size: -; d_call: TRBD1; j_call: TRBJ2-1; v_call: TRBV9; cdr3_length: 15; cdr3_aa: CASSVDGQGLNEQFF; cdr3_nt: TGTGCCAGCAGCGTAGACGGACAGGGATTAAATGAGCAGTTCTTC
clone_size: -; d_call: -; j_call: TRBJ1-1; v_call: TRBV6-5; cdr3_length: 14; cdr3_aa: CASSYNGRDTEAFF; cdr3_nt: TGTGCCAGCAGTTACAATGGGAGGGACACTGAAGCTTTCTTT
clone_size: -; d_call: TRBD2; j_call: TRBJ2-7; v_call: TRBV7-2; cdr3_length: 14; cdr3_aa: CASSRLAGVNEQYF; cdr3_nt: TGTGCCAGCAGTCGACTAGCGGGAGTCAACGAGCAGTACTTC
clone_size: -; d_call: TRBD2; j_call: TRBJ2-7; v_call: TRBV7-8; cdr3_length: 16; cdr3_aa: CASSPQGLAAAYEQYF; cdr3_nt: TGTGCCAGCAGCCCCCAGGGACTAGCGGCAGCCTACGAGCAGTACTTC
clone_size: -; d_call: -; j_call: TRBJ1-4; v_call: TRBV4-2; cdr3_length: 18; cdr3_aa: CASSQAGQGRDKGEKLFF; cdr3_nt: TGTGCCAGCAGCCAAGCAGGCCAGGGGAGGGATAAGGGTGAAAAACTGTTTTTT
clone_size: -; d_call: TRBD2; j_call: TRBJ2-1; v_call: TRBV7-8; cdr3_length: 15; cdr3_aa: CASTWGLLRNNEQFF; cdr3_nt: TGTGCCAGCACCTGGGGACTACTTCGAAACAATGAGCAGTTCTTC
clone_size: -; d_call: -; j_call: TRBJ1-4; v_call: TRBV7-9; cdr3_length: 14; cdr3_aa: CASSLDRVDEKLFF; cdr3_nt: TGTGCCAGCAGCTTAGACAGGGTAGATGAAAAACTGTTTTTT
clone_size: -; d_call: -; j_call: TRBJ1-2; v_call: TRBV4-1; cdr3_length: 15; cdr3_aa: CASSYRDKPNYGYTF; cdr3_nt: TGCGCCAGCAGCTACCGGGACAAGCCTAACTATGGCTACACCTTC
clone_size: -; d_call: TRBD1; j_call: TRBJ1-1; v_call: TRBV9; cdr3_length: 15; cdr3_aa: CASSVGGGAGTEAFF; cdr3_nt: TGTGCCAGCAGCGTAGGAGGGGGCGCGGGCACTGAAGCTTTCTTT
clone_size: -; d_call: TRBD1; j_call: TRBJ1-3; v_call: TRBV28; cdr3_length: 19; cdr3_aa: CASSFSIWDRVEDGNTIYF; cdr3_nt: TGTGCCAGCAGTTTTTCAATCTGGGACAGGGTGGAGGATGGAAACACCATATATTTT
clone_size: -; d_call: -; j_call: TRBJ2-5; v_call: TRBV6-5; cdr3_length: 12; cdr3_aa: CASSRTAETQYF; cdr3_nt: TGTGCCAGCAGCCGGACAGCAGAGACCCAGTACTTC
clone_size: -; d_call: -; j_call: TRBJ1-5; v_call: TRBV28; cdr3_length: 15; cdr3_aa: CASSSAPPSSQPQHF; cdr3_nt: TGTGCCAGCAGTAGTGCCCCCCCGTCGAGTCAGCCCCAGCATTTT
clone_size: -; d_call: -; j_call: TRBJ2-7; v_call: TRBV11-1; cdr3_length: 12; cdr3_aa: CASSFTRYEQYF; cdr3_nt: TGTGCCAGCAGCTTCACTCGATACGAGCAGTACTTC
clone_size: once; d_call: TRBD1; j_call: TRBJ1-4; v_call: TRBV28; cdr3_length: 17; cdr3_aa: CASRLQGLTPTNEKLFF; cdr3_nt: TGTGCCAGCAGATTACAGGGGCTTACACCAACTAATGAAAAACTGTTTTTT
clone_size: -; d_call: TRBD1; j_call: TRBJ1-2; v_call: TRBV30; cdr3_length: 11; cdr3_aa: CAFRDRVGYTF; cdr3_nt: TGTGCCTTCCGGGACAGGGTTGGCTACACCTTC
clone_size: -; d_call: -; j_call: TRBJ1-2; v_call: TRBV19; cdr3_length: 14; cdr3_aa: CASSITSTNYGYTF; cdr3_nt: TGTGCCAGTAGTATCACAAGTACTAACTATGGCTACACCTTC
clone_size: -; d_call: -; j_call: TRBJ2-7; v_call: TRBV6-1; cdr3_length: 12; cdr3_aa: CASSTRIYEQYF; cdr3_nt: TGTGCCAGCAGTACCAGGATATACGAGCAGTACTTC
clone_size: -; d_call: TRBD1; j_call: TRBJ1-5; v_call: TRBV19; cdr3_length: 13; cdr3_aa: CATGTGEAQPQHF; cdr3_nt: TGTGCCACGGGCACAGGGGAGGCTCAGCCCCAGCATTTT
clone_size: -; d_call: -; j_call: TRBJ2-5; v_call: TRBV4-1; cdr3_length: 16; cdr3_aa: CASTPLGTRLSETQYF; cdr3_nt: TGCGCCAGCACCCCCCTGGGGACTCGCCTGTCGGAGACCCAGTACTTC
clone_size: -; d_call: -; j_call: TRBJ1-4; v_call: TRBV6-6; cdr3_length: 15; cdr3_aa: CASSPPTGLYEKLFF; cdr3_nt: TGTGCCAGCAGTCCCCCGACAGGTCTTTATGAAAAACTGTTTTTT
clone_size: once; d_call: -; j_call: TRBJ2-1; v_call: TRBV10-1; cdr3_length: 10; cdr3_aa: CVGQNNEQFF; cdr3_nt: TGCGTCGGACAGAACAATGAGCAGTTCTTC
clone_size: once; d_call: TRBD2; j_call: TRBJ2-3; v_call: TRBV7-9; cdr3_length: 17; cdr3_aa: CASSLGRSSGDTDTQYF; cdr3_nt: TGTGCCAGCAGCTTAGGGCGGTCTAGCGGGGACACAGATACGCAGTATTTT
clone_size: -; d_call: TRBD2; j_call: TRBJ2-1; v_call: TRBV5-1; cdr3_length: 18; cdr3_aa: CASSLALPGLATYNEQFF; cdr3_nt: TGCGCCAGCAGCTTGGCCTTACCGGGACTAGCGACCTACAATGAGCAGTTCTTC
clone_size: -; d_call: TRBD2; j_call: TRBJ2-1; v_call: TRBV25-1; cdr3_length: 16; cdr3_aa: CASSDGLAGAGDEQFF; cdr3_nt: TGTGCCAGCAGTGACGGACTAGCGGGAGCTGGTGATGAGCAGTTCTTC
clone_size: -; d_call: -; j_call: TRBJ2-1; v_call: TRBV5-1; cdr3_length: 17; cdr3_aa: CASSLPDGGAITGEQFF; cdr3_nt: TGCGCCAGCAGCTTGCCTGACGGCGGGGCGATAACAGGTGAGCAGTTCTTC
clone_size: -; d_call: TRBD1; j_call: TRBJ2-3; v_call: TRBV9; cdr3_length: 14; cdr3_aa: CASSEGTGADTQYF; cdr3_nt: TGTGCCAGCAGCGAGGGGACAGGGGCAGATACGCAGTATTTT
clone_size: -; d_call: TRBD2; j_call: TRBJ2-3; v_call: TRBV7-9; cdr3_length: 18; cdr3_aa: CASNLGLAGGSSTDTQYF; cdr3_nt: TGTGCCAGCAACTTAGGGCTAGCGGGAGGATCCAGCACAGATACGCAGTATTTT
clone_size: once; d_call: TRBD1; j_call: TRBJ1-5; v_call: TRBV27; cdr3_length: 16; cdr3_aa: CASSPERQGARQPQHF; cdr3_nt: TGTGCCAGCAGTCCGGAACGACAGGGGGCTCGTCAGCCCCAGCATTTT
clone_size: -; d_call: TRBD2; j_call: TRBJ2-3; v_call: TRBV6-1; cdr3_length: 14; cdr3_aa: CATGGPVFTDTQYF; cdr3_nt: TGTGCCACGGGGGGACCCGTTTTCACAGATACGCAGTATTTT
clone_size: -; d_call: -; j_call: TRBJ1-2; v_call: TRBV11-2; cdr3_length: 14; cdr3_aa: CASSLDPFNYGYTF; cdr3_nt: TGTGCCAGCAGCTTAGACCCCTTTAACTATGGCTACACCTTC
clone_size: -; d_call: TRBD1; j_call: TRBJ2-5; v_call: TRBV7-2; cdr3_length: 14; cdr3_aa: CASSRDSLQETQYF; cdr3_nt: TGTGCCAGCAGCCGGGACAGTCTCCAAGAGACCCAGTACTTC
clone_size: -; d_call: -; j_call: TRBJ1-3; v_call: TRBV27; cdr3_length: 15; cdr3_aa: CASSLSVASGNTIYF; cdr3_nt: TGTGCCAGCAGTTTAAGTGTGGCCTCTGGAAACACCATATATTTT
clone_size: once; d_call: TRBD2; j_call: TRBJ2-5; v_call: TRBV5-5; cdr3_length: 17; cdr3_aa: CASSPGTSGNLGETQYF; cdr3_nt: TGTGCCAGCAGCCCTGGGACTAGCGGAAATTTAGGGGAGACCCAGTACTTC
clone_size: -; d_call: TRBD2; j_call: TRBJ2-2; v_call: TRBV19; cdr3_length: 16; cdr3_aa: CASSIGAGDANGELFF; cdr3_nt: TGTGCCAGTAGTATAGGAGCGGGAGATGCTAACGGGGAGCTGTTTTTT
clone_size: -; d_call: TRBD1; j_call: TRBJ2-2; v_call: TRBV9; cdr3_length: 18; cdr3_aa: CASSVGLSGQGATGELFF; cdr3_nt: TGTGCCAGCAGCGTAGGTTTGTCTGGACAGGGGGCGACCGGGGAGCTGTTTTTT
clone_size: -; d_call: TRBD1; j_call: TRBJ1-3; v_call: TRBV4-3; cdr3_length: 17; cdr3_aa: CASSQEIPRDRRDTIYF; cdr3_nt: TGCGCCAGCAGCCAAGAAATACCCCGGGACAGGAGAGACACCATATATTTT
clone_size: -; d_call: TRBD2; j_call: TRBJ2-2; v_call: TRBV18; cdr3_length: 17; cdr3_aa: CASSATSGATNTGELFF; cdr3_nt: TGTGCCAGCTCAGCAACTAGCGGAGCAACGAACACCGGGGAGCTGTTTTTT
clone_size: once; d_call: TRBD2; j_call: TRBJ2-1; v_call: TRBV28; cdr3_length: 12; cdr3_aa: CASKTSGNEQFF; cdr3_nt: TGTGCCAGCAAAACTAGCGGCAATGAGCAGTTCTTC
clone_size: -; d_call: TRBD1; j_call: TRBJ2-7; v_call: TRBV7-7; cdr3_length: 13; cdr3_aa: CASSQGQIYEQYF; cdr3_nt: TGTGCCAGCAGTCAGGGACAGATCTACGAGCAGTACTTC
clone_size: -; d_call: -; j_call: TRBJ2-7; v_call: TRBV5-8; cdr3_length: 14; cdr3_aa: CASSLAGASYEQYF; cdr3_nt: TGTGCCAGCAGCTTGGCAGGGGCCTCCTACGAGCAGTACTTC
clone_size: -; d_call: TRBD1; j_call: TRBJ2-1; v_call: TRBV7-2; cdr3_length: 15; cdr3_aa: CASSPRGRGSGEQFF; cdr3_nt: TGTGCCAGCAGCCCCCGGGGCAGGGGGTCGGGTGAGCAGTTCTTC
clone_size: once; d_call: -; j_call: TRBJ2-1; v_call: TRBV2; cdr3_length: 13; cdr3_aa: CASNTRDSGDGFF; cdr3_nt: TGTGCCAGCAATACCCGGGACTCGGGTGACGGGTTCTTC
clone_size: -; d_call: TRBD1; j_call: TRBJ1-5; v_call: TRBV19; cdr3_length: 20; cdr3_aa: CASSTPGQGKISSGNQPQHF; cdr3_nt: TGTGCCAGTAGTACTCCGGGACAGGGAAAGATAAGCTCTGGCAATCAGCCCCAGCATTTT
clone_size: -; d_call: TRBD2; j_call: TRBJ2-2; v_call: TRBV11-3; cdr3_length: 15; cdr3_aa: CASSSTSGRGGELFF; cdr3_nt: TGTGCCAGCAGCTCCACTAGCGGGAGGGGCGGGGAGCTGTTTTTT